The rows below give T cell receptor beta chains drawn from one sample of a study of cytomegalovirus exposure and HLA in healthy donors. Assay used: immunoSEQ multiplex PCR; TCRdb lists only in-frame clones, some missing. The sample lists over 70,000 clones, just under 75% occurring once. The sequencing input was PBMCs. These receptors all come from a human donor in good health. The CDR3 runs from the conserved cysteine through the conserved F or W. D genes are given only for firm matches. Size values are once, few and many counts, or a class for expanded clones, and some rows have none.

>.|TRBV19|.|TRBJ2-1
CASSYIAADYNEQFF
TGTGCCAGTAGCTACATAGCGGCCGACTACAATGAGCAGTTCTTC
>.|TRBV9|TRBD2|TRBJ2-2
CASSVLAGVANTGELFF
TGTGCCAGCAGCGTATTAGCGGGAGTGGCGAACACCGGGGAGCTGTTTTTT
>few|TRBV7-6|TRBD1|TRBJ2-7
CASSSTTGAYEQYF
TGTGCCAGCAGCTCTACGACAGGGGCCTACGAGCAGTACTTC
>.|TRBV7-2|TRBD2|TRBJ2-7
CASSLPGLAPYEQYF
TGTGCCAGCAGCCTGCCGGGACTAGCCCCCTACGAGCAGTACTTC
>.|TRBV9|TRBD2|TRBJ2-2
CASSVGGGTGELFF
TGTGCCAGCAGCGTAGGGGGGGGAACCGGGGAGCTGTTTTTT
>once|TRBV28|TRBD2|TRBJ2-7
CASSTGTTLSYEQYF
TGTGCCAGCAGTACTGGGACTACCCTCTCCTACGAGCAGTACTTC
>few|TRBV5-1|.|TRBJ2-2
CASSQIPTPNTGELFF
TGCGCCAGCAGCCAAATTCCGACACCTAACACCGGGGAGCTGTTTTTT
>.|TRBV15|.|TRBJ2-1
CATSIKGAGEQFF
TGTGCCACCAGCATCAAGGGGGCGGGAGAGCAGTTCTTC
>.|TRBV5-6|.|TRBJ1-6
CASSSVYNSPLHF
TGTGCCAGCAGCTCTGTCTATAATTCACCCCTCCACTTT
>.|TRBV19|TRBD1|TRBJ1-2
CASRTDRGGYTF
TGTGCCAGTAGGACTGACAGGGGTGGCTACACCTTC
>once|TRBV6-5|TRBD1|TRBJ1-2
CASFPQGARRVGYTF
TGTGCCAGCTTTCCTCAGGGGGCGAGACGGGTTGGCTACACCTTC
>.|TRBV18|.|TRBJ1-5
CASSPETAYQPQHF
TGTGCCAGCTCACCGGAGACAGCTTATCAGCCCCAGCATTTT
>.|TRBV6-5|TRBD2|TRBJ2-7
CASSWRTSGSYEQYF
TGTGCCAGCAGTTGGAGGACTAGCGGGAGCTACGAGCAGTACTTC
>.|TRBV5-1|.|TRBJ2-6
CASSFTTTASGANVLTF
TGCGCCAGCAGCTTTACGACAACAGCCTCTGGGGCCAACGTCCTGACTTTC
>.|TRBV9|TRBD2|TRBJ2-7
CASSVELGRERSEQYF
TGTGCCAGCAGCGTAGAACTAGGGCGGGAGAGGAGTGAGCAGTACTTC
>.|TRBV7-9|TRBD1|TRBJ1-1
CASSLGQGAEAFF
TGTGCCAGCAGCCTCGGACAGGGCGCTGAAGCTTTCTTT
>.|TRBV5-4|TRBD2|TRBJ2-1
CANSYQREDNEQFF
TGTGCCAATTCTTACCAGCGGGAGGACAATGAGCAGTTCTTC
>.|TRBV5-1|.|TRBJ2-2
CASSSNGQLNTGELFF
TGCGCCAGCAGCTCTAATGGACAGCTGAACACCGGGGAGCTGTTTTTT
>.|TRBV5-1|TRBD1|TRBJ1-2
CASSTGAYGYTF
TGCGCCAGCTCCACAGGGGCCTATGGCTACACCTTC
>.|TRBV5-1|TRBD1|TRBJ1-2
CASSQRRDRDGYTF
TGCGCCAGCAGCCAACGCCGGGACAGGGATGGCTACACCTTC
>.|TRBV7-6|TRBD2|TRBJ2-5
CASSPGQTSSWETQYF
TGTGCCAGCAGCCCAGGTCAGACTAGCTCATGGGAGACCCAGTACTTC
>.|TRBV27|TRBD1|TRBJ1-2
CASSPGQGRGYTF
TGTGCCAGCAGCCCCGGACAGGGGAGAGGCTACACCTTC
>.|TRBV4-1|.|TRBJ1-5
CASSQGILGDNQPQHF
TGCGCCAGCAGCCAAGGGATACTAGGAGACAATCAGCCCCAGCATTTT
>.|TRBV6-6|.|TRBJ2-2
CASTTDRRGELFF
TGTGCCAGCACCACCGACAGGAGAGGGGAGCTGTTTTTT
>.|TRBV27|TRBD1|TRBJ1-2
CASGGQGDYGYTF
TGTGCCAGCGGGGGACAGGGTGACTATGGCTACACCTTC
>.|TRBV15|.|TRBJ1-1
CATSRDRLRVGWKTEAFF
TGTGCCACCAGCAGAGATCGTCTCAGGGTTGGGTGGAAGACTGAAGCTTTCTTT
>.|TRBV27|.|TRBJ1-2
CASSLNGAVYGYTF
TGTGCCAGCAGTTTAAATGGGGCGGTCTATGGCTACACCTTC
>.|TRBV6-6|.|TRBJ2-7
CASSYPDRPYEQYF
TGTGCCAGCAGTTACCCAGACAGGCCCTACGAGCAGTACTTC
>few|TRBV18|.|TRBJ1-3
CASSNVEVLSGNTIYF
TGTGCCAGCTCTAACGTAGAGGTTCTCTCTGGAAACACCATATATTTT
>few|TRBV30|TRBD2|TRBJ2-7
CAWIVQGGGRAYEQYF
TGTGCCTGGATCGTCCAGGGCGGGGGGAGGGCCTACGAGCAGTACTTC
>.|TRBV2|TRBD2|TRBJ2-7
CASREAAGGRQYF
TGTGCCAGCAGGGAGGCAGCGGGAGGGCGTCAGTACTTC
>.|TRBV11-2|.|TRBJ1-5
CASSPGGGANQPQHF
TGTGCCAGCAGCCCGGGTGGGGGGGCGAATCAGCCCCAGCATTTT
>few|TRBV7-2|.|TRBJ1-1
CASSGAVNRAEAFF
TGTGCCAGCAGCGGTGCCGTGAACAGGGCTGAAGCTTTCTTT
>.|TRBV30|TRBD1|TRBJ1-4
CAWSVGLDRGNEKLFF
TGTGCCTGGAGTGTGGGATTGGACAGGGGGAATGAAAAACTGTTTTTT
>once|TRBV4-1|.|TRBJ2-7
CASSQVVLGPNEQYF
TGCGCCAGCAGCCAAGTCGTACTAGGACCCAACGAGCAGTACTTC
>.|TRBV18|TRBD2|TRBJ2-2
CASSPRGLAGNTGELFF
TGTGCCAGCTCACCACGGGGACTAGCGGGAAACACCGGGGAGCTGTTTTTT
>.|TRBV30|TRBD1|TRBJ2-2
CAWSPPGTGYGGELFF
TGTGCCTGGAGCCCTCCCGGGACAGGATATGGCGGGGAGCTGTTTTTT
>.|TRBV10-3|TRBD2|TRBJ2-7
CAISEWGGKNEQYF
TGTGCCATCAGTGAATGGGGGGGAAAAAACGAGCAGTACTTC
>.|TRBV13|.|TRBJ1-3
CASSPKGRLDGNTIYF
TGTGCCAGCAGCCCTAAGGGGCGTTTGGATGGAAACACCATATATTTT
>once|TRBV12-5|.|TRBJ1-1
CASGFPGGLNTEAFF
TGTGCTAGTGGTTTTCCCGGCGGATTGAACACTGAAGCTTTCTTT